This TCR beta chain was captured by sequencing in a study of molecular identifiers for immune sequencing clone quantification. Study at large: In replicates, RNA from 20,000 or 100,000 naive CD8 cells was split five ways, four sequenced.

V gave up 6 bases and J gave up 2 bases, with 4 bases separating them. This CDR3 contains 12 residues. The germline V gene encodes CDR1 MNHEY and CDR2 SVGEGT. Bulk libraries came from a prior protocol with listed TCR primers. Via MiXCR, TCRdb re-called the PCR reads, giving one row per CDR3 protein. The repertoire holds over 60,000 distinct CDR3 sequences, with under 20% as singletons. Isolation of naive CD8 T cells was achieved by sorting on a CD8+CD4-CCR7+CD45RA+ phenotype. Comment on this clonotype: Given a much more abundant clone one base away, this may be a read error.

This receptor was taken from a human donor in good health. Some libraries in this study had Jurkat cell RNA spiked in. J is TRBJ1-4 and V is TRBV6-2 or TRBV6-3; no definite D call. Sequencing input: naive CD8+ T cells from blood, with Jurkat cell RNA spiked in. Indicated subset: FACS-sorted CD8+CD4-CCR7+CD45RA+ naive T cells. CDR3 region: CASRGTNEKLFF. CDR3 bases: TGTGCCAGCAGAGGGACTAATGAAAAACTGTTTTTT.